Presented here are 28 T cell receptor beta chains from one specimen sequenced in a study of OX40 agonist ivuxolimab in advanced cancers. The table came from immunoSEQ multiplex PCR; TCRdb's copy has only in-frame clones and leaves some out. Found here are fewer than 20,000 clones, about 88% of them singletons; the top ten hold 25%. Sequencing was performed on CD4+ or CD8+ T cells sorted from blood, taken in a trial of the OX40 agonist ivuxolimab. The receptor source for this set is an adult with an advanced solid tumor such as melanoma, head and neck, liver or kidney cancer.

The rearrangement joins TRBV14 to TRBJ1-1; 9 bases match TRBD1. This CDR3 comprises 17 residues. The junction had 9 bases not matched to a gene; V was cut back by 0 bases and J by 4 bases. The germline gives CDR1 SGHDN, CDR2 FVKESK. CDR3 sequence reads: CASSQDVDRGSGTEAFF. CDR3 DNA: TGTGCCAGCAGCCAAGACGTGGACAGGGGATCGGGCACTGAAGCTTTCTTT.

The chain carries TRBV7-9 and TRBJ1-1; 7 bases are shared with TRBD1. Per germline, CDR1 SEHNR and CDR2 FQNEAQ (reference sequence). This CDR3 region has 13 residues. After removal of 5 bases from V and 4 bases from J, the junction contained 4 bases not matched to a gene. In DNA, the CDR3 is TGTGCCAGCAGCCCGACAGGGAGCACTGAAGCTTTCTTT. Translating it yields CASSPTGSTEAFF.

The V gene is TRBV4-1, the J gene TRBJ1-1; D is uncertain. CDR1 and CDR2 (germline): MGHRA, YSYEKL. V lost 1 base and J 0 bases, leaving 3 bases between the germline ends. This CDR3 has 13 amino acids. This CDR3 is CASSQGVNTEAFF. CDR3 nucleotides: TGCGCCAGCAGCCAAGGAGTGAACACTGAAGCTTTCTTT.

This clone was counted once. The genes are TRBV6-1 and TRBJ2-7, with 9 bases matching TRBD1. The germline CDR1 and CDR2 sequences are MNHNS and SASEGT. CDR3 length: 20 amino acids. With V trimmed by 3 bases and J by 4 bases, 22 bases remained unmatched. The CDR3: CASSDSSGTGPPRELYEQYF. The CDR3 DNA reads as TGTGCCAGCAGTGATAGTTCAGGGACAGGGCCACCTCGGGAATTGTACGAGCAGTACTTC.

The chain couples TRBV28 to TRBJ1-1; the D is unclear. In germline, CDR1 is MDHEN, CDR2 SYDVKM. The CDR3 has 14 amino acids. The V gene lost 6 bases and the J gene lost 5 bases, with 16 bases spanning the gap. The CDR3 nucleotides read TGTGCCAGCAGCCCCGCTCGTCGGGGAACTGAAGCTTTCTTT. Protein: CASSPARRGTEAFF.

The chain uses TRBV5-6 and TRBJ1-3; the D gene is possibly TRBD1 (5 bases). This CDR3 is 17 amino acids long. The germline V gene has CDR1 SGHDT and CDR2 YYEEEE. The V gene lost 5 bases and the J gene lost 2 bases, with 20 bases spanning the gap. CDR3 bases: TGTGCCAGCAGGGCTCAAGGGACGATAAGCCCTGGAAACACCATATATTTT. Its protein product is CASRAQGTISPGNTIYF. The complete variable domain, with remaining parts taken from reference TRBV5-6 and TRBJ1-3, reads DAGVTQSPTHLIKTRGQQVTLRCSPKSGHDTVSWYQQALGQGPQFIFQYYEEEERQRGNFPDRFSGHQFPNYSSELNVNALLLGDSALYLCASRAQGTISPGNTIYFGEGSWLTVV.

V and J are TRBV27 and TRBJ1-2, with D perhaps matching TRBD1 (6 bases). Per the germline V gene, CDR1 is MNHEY and CDR2 is SMNVEV (reference sequence). This CDR3 has 15 residues. V was trimmed by 2 bases and J by 5 bases, leaving 15 bases between them. CDR3 in amino acids: CASSLMAGARYGYTF. The CDR3 nucleotides are TGTGCCAGCAGTTTAATGGCGGGGGCGCGGTATGGCTACACCTTC.

This clone appeared a few times. This chain joins TRBV6-5 and TRBJ1-5, with D possibly TRBD1 on 5 matching bases. V was clipped by 8 bases and J by 2 bases, with 13 bases between them. Germline V CDR1 and CDR2: MNHEY, SVGAGI. The CDR3 totals 14 residues. Written as DNA, the CDR3 is TGTGCCAGCCGGTCAGGGTGGGGCAATCAGCCCCAGCATTTT. This codes for CASRSGWGNQPQHF.

This chain connects TRBV14 to TRBJ2-7; D remains unclear. The germline V and J ends were trimmed by 0 bases and 3 bases, with 12 bases remaining between them. The CDR3 contains 15 residues. Germline CDR1 reads SGHDN; CDR2 reads FVKESK. CDR3 residues: CASSQDEMTSYEQYF. CDR3 DNA sequence: TGTGCCAGCAGCCAAGATGAAATGACCAGCTACGAGCAGTACTTC.

This clone was seen a single time. This chain uses TRBV5-1 with TRBJ1-2, with 9 bases lining up with TRBD1. The CDR3 extends over 15 amino acids. CDR1 and CDR2 (germline): SGHRS, YFSETQ. The J segment lost 3 bases and the V segment lost 4 bases, leaving 7 bases of the junction unmatched. DNA of the CDR3: TGCGCCAGCAGCCCGGGACAGGGTTCGCACTATGGCTACACCTTC. It is translated as CASSPGQGSHYGYTF.

V gene TRBV5-1 combines with J gene TRBJ2-7, with 12 positions matching TRBD2. The CDR3 is 15 residues long. J was trimmed by 2 bases and V by 3 bases; bases with no gene match: 3. CDR1 SGHRS and CDR2 YFSETQ come from the germline V gene. CDR3: CASSSGLAGTYEQYF. Here the CDR3 DNA reads TGCGCCAGCAGCTCCGGACTAGCGGGAACCTACGAGCAGTACTTC.

This clone was recorded only once. This rearrangement joins TRBV7-9 to TRBJ1-4; perhaps TRBD1 as D (5 bases). There are 15 residues in the CDR3. Germline V gives CDR1 SEHNR, CDR2 FQNEAQ (reference sequence). The V end lost 5 bases, the J end lost 6 bases, and 16 bases lay between the germline ends. The CDR3 here is CASSMGPLADEKLFF. In nucleotides, the CDR3 is TGTGCCAGCAGCATGGGACCCCTCGCGGATGAAAAACTGTTTTTT.

The gene calls are TRBV30 and TRBJ2-1, with D tentatively TRBD1 or TRBD2 (5 bases each). Germline CDR1 reads GTSNPN; CDR2 reads SVGIG (reference sequence). CDR3 size: 13 residues. The V and J ends lost 4 bases and 4 bases respectively, with 11 bases between them. The CDR3 DNA reads as TGTGCCTGGACGACGGGGCAATACAATGAGCAGTTCTTC. Encoded protein: CAWTTGQYNEQFF.

This chain connects TRBV9 to TRBJ1-6; D is unresolved. The CDR3 is 15 amino acids. Trimming took 2 bases from V and 7 from J, leaving 13 bases between them. Germline V gene lookup returns CDR1 SGDLS and CDR2 YYNGEE. CDR3 nucleotides: TGTGCCAGCAGCGTCACGGGATCCCCCAATTCACCCCTCCACTTT. Translation gives CASSVTGSPNSPLHF.

The rearrangement joins TRBV7-2 to TRBJ2-5, with 7 bases lining up with TRBD1. The CDR3 extends over 15 amino acids. Trimming cost V 4 bases and J 4 bases; bases outside gene matches: 9. Germline CDR1 and CDR2: SGHTA and FQGNSA. CDR3 nucleotide sequence: TGTGCCAGCAGCTCACAGGGGATCCCCCCAGAGACCCAGTACTTC. Translation: CASSSQGIPPETQYF.

In DNA, the CDR3 is TGTGCCAGCAGCCCGGCAGACAGGGGGTACAATGAGCAGTTCTTC. Translating it yields CASSPADRGYNEQFF. The rearrangement uses TRBV5-4 and TRBJ2-1; 9 bases are shared with TRBD1. The CDR3 covers 15 residues. V was clipped by 4 bases and J by 4 bases; unmatched bases: 6. Germline loops: CDR1 SGHNT, CDR2 YYREEE (reference sequence).

The CDR3 loop is CASSYSPDSYNEQFF. The CDR3 DNA reads TGTGCCAGCAGTTATTCACCCGATTCCTACAATGAGCAGTTCTTC. The rearrangement links TRBV5-4 to TRBJ2-1, with D unclear. CDR1 and CDR2 (germline): SGHNT, YYREEE (reference sequence). Trimming pared 5 bases from V and 1 base from J, leaving 13 bases between. The CDR3 is 15 residues long.

The chain's CDR3 is CAGAPGPSTGELFF. The CDR3 region has the DNA TGTGCCGGGGCTCCCGGGCCCTCCACCGGGGAGCTGTTTTTT. This sequence joins TRBV19 and TRBJ2-2, with D maybe TRBD1 (5 bases). Germline V gene data show CDR1 as LNHDA and CDR2 as SQIVND (reference sequence). There are 14 residues in the CDR3. Deletions cut 11 bases from V and 4 bases from J, with 17 bases between.

The chain combines TRBV7-8 with TRBJ2-2; D is possibly TRBD1 (5 bases). The CDR3 consists of 13 residues. The germline V gene encodes CDR1 SGHVS and CDR2 FQNEAQ. V was shortened by 10 bases and J by 4 bases, with 13 bases between the two germline ends. The CDR3 protein is CATSGPGTGELFF. The CDR3 DNA reads as TGTGCCACCTCAGGGCCGGGCACCGGGGAGCTGTTTTTT.

The chain couples TRBV11-2 to TRBJ2-7, with 12 bases that match TRBD2. The CDR3 extends over 18 amino acids. Germline CDR1 is SGHAT and CDR2 is FQNNGV. The V segment lost 1 base and the J segment 3 bases; nucleotides outside the gene matches: 10. CDR3: CASSLVEPWTSGVYEQYF. The CDR3 DNA reads as TGTGCCAGCAGCTTAGTAGAGCCCTGGACTAGCGGGGTCTACGAGCAGTACTTC.

This clone is medium-sized (0.01 to 0.1%) in the sample. The V call is TRBV19, the J call TRBJ2-3; 8 bases are shared with TRBD1. J gave up 2 bases and V 0 bases, and 7 bases lay outside the gene matches. CDR3 length equals 17 residues. Germline V gene lookup returns CDR1 LNHDA and CDR2 SQIVND (reference sequence). DNA of the CDR3: TGTGCCAGTAGTATAGATGGAGGACAGGGAGACACAGATACGCAGTATTTT. Translation: CASSIDGGQGDTDTQYF.

This chain links TRBV5-8 with TRBJ2-5; D might be TRBD1 (6 bases). Germline V gene data show CDR1 as SGHTS and CDR2 as YDEGEE. The CDR3 loop spans 17 amino acids. Trimming cost V 3 bases and J 2 bases, with 20 bases left between them. CDR3 sequence reads: CASSSPWTDYLQETQYF. In DNA, the CDR3 is TGTGCCAGCAGCTCTCCGTGGACAGATTACCTTCAAGAGACCCAGTACTTC.

The chain carries TRBV11-1 and TRBJ1-1, with D uncertain. This CDR3 is 13 amino acids long. Trimming pared 8 bases from V and 1 base from J, leaving 11 bases between. CDR1 SGHAT and CDR2 FQDESV come from the germline V gene (reference sequence). CDR3 coding DNA: TGTGCCAGCGGGCTTCGGACGAACACTGAAGCTTTCTTT. Its protein is CASGLRTNTEAFF.

This clone has only one observation. The chain joins TRBV30 to TRBJ1-3; D is ambiguous. Per germline, CDR1 GTSNPN and CDR2 SVGIG (reference sequence). The V gene lost 8 bases and the J gene lost 4 bases, with 15 bases spanning the gap. The CDR3 is 13 amino acids. In DNA, the CDR3 is TGTGCCGGGGAAGACACCAGAGGAAACACCATATATTTT. Translation: CAGEDTRGNTIYF.

This chain connects TRBV5-1 to TRBJ1-6; maybe TRBD1 (5 bases). Germline V gene lookup returns CDR1 SGHRS and CDR2 YFSETQ. With 1 base removed from V and 0 bases from J, the gap between germline ends came to 14 bases. The CDR3 loop spans 18 amino acids. The CDR3 is CASSLYPGLSSYNSPLHF. CDR3 in DNA: TGCGCCAGCAGCTTGTATCCGGGGCTAAGCTCCTATAATTCACCCCTCCACTTT.

The chain carries TRBV10-1 and TRBJ2-7; a possible D gene is TRBD1 (6 bases). Deletions cut 8 bases from V and 3 bases from J, with 17 bases between. This CDR3 is 14 amino acids long. Germline lookup yields CDR1 WNHNN and CDR2 SYGVQD (reference sequence). The CDR3 DNA sequence: TGCGCCAGCCCCCGGACAGCTAAATACTACGAGCAGTACTTC. Protein sequence: CASPRTAKYYEQYF.

This chain connects TRBV7-2 to TRBJ2-2; 8 bases are shared with TRBD1. J lost 4 bases, V lost 3 bases, and 4 bases had no gene match. CDR1 is SGHTA, CDR2 FQGNSA, per germline. The CDR3 extends over 15 amino acids. The CDR3: CASSFQGAGTGELFF. The CDR3 region has the DNA TGTGCCAGCAGCTTCCAGGGGGCGGGCACCGGGGAGCTGTTTTTT.

The CDR3 here is CASRRRGNTEAFF. As DNA, the CDR3 is TGTGCCAGCAGGAGAAGGGGGAACACTGAAGCTTTCTTT. The chain uses TRBV7-6 and TRBJ1-1; the D gene is possibly TRBD1 (5 bases). The CDR3 has 13 amino acids. Looked up from germline, CDR1 is SGHVS and CDR2 is FNYEAQ. Trimming stripped 6 bases from V and 1 base from J, with 9 bases between.